This is a list of T cell receptor beta chains from one sample in a study of blood T cell repertoires in COVID-19. Method: immunoSEQ multiplex PCR; TCRdb's copy keeps in-frame clones and lacks some. The profile shows about 150,000 clones, roughly nine tenths of them singletons. The source material was peripheral blood. The receptors here all came from an older woman with active COVID-19. CDR3s include the opening cysteine and the closing phenylalanine or tryptophan. D genes are given only for firm matches. A row's size may be missing; if present it is once, few, many or a size class.

>TRBJ2-1|TRBV5-1|.|.
CASSFLPEDEQFF
TGCGCCAGCAGCTTCCTCCCAGAGGATGAGCAGTTCTTC
>TRBJ1-4|TRBV3-1/TRBV3-2|.|TRBD1
CASSPLQGDEKLFF
TGTGCCAGCAGCCCTCTCCAGGGGGACGAAAAACTGTTTTTT
>TRBJ2-5|TRBV28|few|TRBD1
CASSSAGTGRETQYF
TGTGCCAGCAGTTCCGCCGGGACAGGGAGGGAGACCCAGTACTTC
>TRBJ2-3|TRBV2|.|TRBD2
CASMAGVTDTQYF
TGTGCCAGCATGGCGGGAGTAACAGATACGCAGTATTTT
>TRBJ2-7|TRBV2|.|TRBD2
CATGLVAEQYF
TGTGCCACGGGACTAGTCGCCGAGCAGTACTTC
>TRBJ2-1|TRBV5-1|.|.
CASSGAPPYNEQFF
TGCGCCAGCAGTGGGGCCCCCCCCTACAATGAGCAGTTCTTC
>TRBJ1-1|TRBV7-2|.|.
CASSLGGGTEAFF
TGTGCCAGCAGCTTAGGGGGAGGCACTGAAGCTTTCTTT
>TRBJ1-1|TRBV5-4|.|TRBD1
CASSLTYRDSLNTEAFF
TGTGCCAGCAGCTTGACGTACCGGGACAGCTTGAACACTGAAGCTTTCTTT
>TRBJ2-1|TRBV27|.|.
CASSRALINNEQFF
TGTGCCAGCAGCCGCGCATTAATTAACAATGAGCAGTTCTTC
>TRBJ2-1|TRBV6-6|once|.
CASSYTKEGRRGEQFF
TGTGCCAGCAGTTACACCAAGGAGGGGAGAAGGGGTGAGCAGTTCTTC
>TRBJ2-2|TRBV19|.|TRBD2
CASSMGLFPTGELFF
TGTGCCAGTAGTATGGGACTATTCCCCACCGGGGAGCTGTTTTTT
>TRBJ2-1|TRBV6-1|.|.
CASSERSAVYNEQFF
TGTGCCAGCAGTGAAAGGAGCGCGGTCTACAATGAGCAGTTCTTC
>TRBJ2-3|TRBV7-9|.|.
CASSLMVGVISDTQYF
TGTGCCAGCAGCTTAATGGTCGGAGTGATCTCGGATACGCAGTATTTT
>TRBJ2-2|TRBV28|once|TRBD2
CASSSPSGRSPGELFF
TGTGCCAGCAGTTCCCCAAGCGGGAGGTCCCCCGGGGAGCTGTTTTTT
>TRBJ1-1|TRBV3-1/TRBV3-2|.|.
CASSHPERGEAFF
TGTGCCAGCAGCCACCCCGAAAGGGGTGAAGCTTTCTTT
>TRBJ1-4|TRBV7-2|.|TRBD1
CASSLDGTGVSEKLFF
TGTGCCAGCAGCTTAGACGGTACAGGGGTTAGTGAAAAACTGTTTTTT
>TRBJ2-7|TRBV4-3|.|TRBD2
CASSEGLPSSYEQYF
TGCGCCAGCAGCGAGGGACTACCAAGCTCCTACGAGCAGTACTTC
>TRBJ2-5|TRBV7-2|.|.
CASSRGTQYF
TGTGCCAGCTCAAGGGGGACCCAGTACTTC
>TRBJ2-5|TRBV11-2|.|TRBD1
CASSLTGASYQETQYF
TGTGCCAGCAGCCTTACAGGGGCCTCGTACCAAGAGACCCAGTACTTC
>TRBJ2-2|TRBV7-9|.|.
CASSSRGGDRTGELFF
TGTGCCAGCAGCTCTAGAGGCGGGGACAGAACCGGGGAGCTGTTTTTT
>TRBJ2-7|TRBV5-4|.|.
CASSLQGHSYEQYF
TGTGCCAGCAGCTTGCAGGGGCATTCTTACGAGCAGTACTTC
>TRBJ2-7|TRBV11-2|.|TRBD2
CASSPPPSGKNFIPYEQYF
TGTGCCAGCAGCCCCCCCCCTAGCGGTAAGAACTTCATTCCCTACGAGCAGTACTTC
>TRBJ2-7|TRBV6-5|.|TRBD2
CASKLSGRAPYEQYF
TGTGCCAGCAAACTTAGCGGGAGGGCCCCCTACGAGCAGTACTTC
>TRBJ2-2|TRBV27|.|.
CASSLMVTWNTGELFF
TGTGCCAGCAGTTTAATGGTAACTTGGAACACCGGGGAGCTGTTTTTT
>TRBJ1-1|TRBV2|.|.
CASSKNSRGTEAFF
TGTGCCAGCAGTAAAAATAGCCGTGGCACTGAAGCTTTCTTT
>TRBJ2-1|TRBV18|.|TRBD2
CASSPPGGRDKFF
TGTGCCAGCTCACCACCGGGAGGGAGGGATAAGTTCTTC
>TRBJ2-7|TRBV28|.|.
CASSPPRGSGPSYEQYF
TGTGCCAGCAGTCCCCCGCGAGGGAGCGGGCCAAGCTACGAGCAGTACTTC
>TRBJ1-1|TRBV11-2|.|.
CASSLVGPGPAFF
TGTGCCAGCAGCTTAGTAGGTCCAGGGCCAGCTTTCTTT
>TRBJ2-7|TRBV7-2|.|.
CASSFGPAGSSYEQYF
TGTGCCAGCAGCTTCGGGCCGGCTGGGAGCTCCTACGAGCAGTACTTC
>TRBJ2-7|TRBV6-5|.|.
CASNKSPLSYEQYF
TGTGCCAGCAATAAATCCCCTCTCTCCTACGAGCAGTACTTC
>TRBJ2-1|TRBV4-2|.|TRBD2
CASSPPGGSYNEQFF
TGTGCCAGCAGCCCCCCGGGAGGGTCCTACAATGAGCAGTTCTTC
>TRBJ2-3|TRBV15|.|TRBD2
CATSSNQGLLAGGPVYF
TGTGCCACCAGCAGCAACCAGGGACTCCTAGCGGGAGGGCCGGTGTATTTT
>TRBJ2-7|TRBV10-2|.|TRBD1
CASSDPGQTYEQYF
TGCGCCAGCAGTGACCCGGGACAGACCTACGAGCAGTACTTC
>TRBJ1-1|TRBV6-4|once|TRBD1
CASSAGGSFTEAFF
TGTGCCAGCAGTGCAGGGGGCAGTTTCACTGAAGCTTTCTTT
>TRBJ2-1|TRBV7-2|.|.
CASSLVSSGDNEQFF
TGTGCCAGCAGCTTAGTGAGTTCAGGGGACAATGAGCAGTTCTTC
>TRBJ2-3|TRBV28|.|TRBD2
CASSLWAGGVADTQYF
TGTGCCAGCAGTTTATGGGCGGGAGGTGTCGCAGATACGCAGTATTTT
>TRBJ1-5|TRBV19|.|.
CASSISYWTAVNQPQHF
TGTGCCAGTAGTATTTCGTATTGGACAGCTGTAAATCAGCCCCAGCATTTT
>TRBJ2-2|TRBV11-3|.|.
CASSTYTGELFF
TGTGCCAGCAGCACATACACCGGGGAGCTGTTTTTT
>TRBJ2-7|TRBV5-4|.|TRBD2
CASSQNWGGEQYF
TGTGCCAGCAGCCAAAACTGGGGGGGCGAGCAGTACTTC
>TRBJ2-7|TRBV7-8|.|.
CASSPLAVSSYEQYF
TGTGCCAGCAGCCCGTTGGCCGTCAGCTCCTACGAGCAGTACTTC
>TRBJ1-1|TRBV25-1|once|.
CASSSPGRTSEAFF
TGTGCCAGCAGTTCCCCCGGGCGGACTTCTGAAGCTTTCTTT
>TRBJ2-7|TRBV28|once|.
CASSSPAYEQYF
TGTGCCAGCAGTTCTCCGGCCTACGAGCAGTACTTC
>TRBJ2-4|TRBV28|.|.
CASSEDSGIWAKNIQYF
TGTGCCAGCAGCGAAGACTCAGGGATTTGGGCCAAAAACATTCAGTACTTC
>TRBJ1-1|TRBV5-4|.|.
CASSQQWGSTEAFF
TGTGCCAGCAGCCAACAATGGGGCAGCACTGAAGCTTTCTTT